The entry that follows covers one T cell receptor beta chain sequence. Its cognate antigen has yet to be identified. The junction shows a germline mismatch at one end, possibly a read error. Receptors were amplified or captured by multiplex PCR. TCRdb records Illumina HiSeq 4000 as the sequencer. iRepertoire HTBI primers and Arm-PCR amplification of CDR3 regions were used to construct TCR beta libraries. Before sequencing, the PCR products underwent gel purification. The published analysis was carried out like this. Gene usage analysis of CDR3 amino acid clonotypes relied on the 60 or so TRBV and 14 TRBJ segments identified across samples. COPE and FqMerger were used to merge the filtered high-quality paired reads into contigs. Contigs were aligned with BLAST to IMGT TRBV, TRBD and TRBJ reference genes, and CDR3 was defined per IMGT. Any clonotype with a frequency above 0.1% was counted as a highly expanded clone. Shannon entropy was used to measure repertoire diversity, and the Gini coefficient was used to measure V-J evenness. A clonotype found in more than one individual was treated as public. The public reads were quality trimmed at Q25 with fastp and then assembled into clones with MiXCR by TCRdb, keeping productive beta chains. Entries that share a CDR3 protein sequence are merged under the most common genes and DNA. V and J calls and clone size were set by TCRdb, not the authors. Across this sample there are over 500,000 distinct CDR3 sequences, with 15% to 20% seen only once. Of the sample, approximately 18% falls within the top ten clones.

The data belong to a study of regulatory T cells in long-lasting Graves disease (dated by TCRdb to the early 2020s). General notes on the study: Patients with newly diagnosed Graves' disease had been on antithyroid drugs for under 3 months. TCR sequencing covered about 13 persistent and some 20 newly diagnosed Graves' disease patients, about 35 samples in total. Peripheral blood TCR sequencing and RNA sequencing compared persistent Graves' disease patients with newly diagnosed Graves' disease patients. The study took place in China and was registered as a clinical trial. Points the paper makes about the study in general: Only peripheral blood was studied, because thyroid tissue, the primary lesion, was inaccessible. Compared with newly diagnosed patients, patients with persistent Graves' disease had lower TCR Shannon entropy and fewer highly expanded clones, which suggests clonal expansion. The small sample size was acknowledged by the authors as a limitation that may reduce accuracy. Sequencing and analysis were limited to the TCR beta chain. Preferential use of TRBV28, TRBJ1-2 and TRBJ2-5 was observed in persistent disease, whereas TRBV20-1 and TRBJ2-1 were favored in newly diagnosed disease. Persistent patients shared more public clonotypes among themselves (under 3,000) than newly diagnosed patients did (approximately 970).

The CDR3 has 15 amino acids, counting the end cysteine and phenylalanine. The kept DNA is CDR3 alone, 45 bases in frame from the first base. The germline V gene yields MDHEN for CDR1 and SYDVKM for CDR2. This sample's time point label indicates: newly diagnosed GD, antithyroid drugs for less than 3 months. For both TCR sequencing and RNA sequencing, RNA was extracted from PBMCs using TRIzol. Graves' disease was diagnosed according to American Thyroid Association guidelines. Patients were recruited from an endocrinology department in Xi'an, China. From each patient, approximately 9 milliliters of peripheral blood was collected into an EDTA anticoagulant tube. PBMCs were isolated by Ficoll Paque Plus density gradient separation without further T cell sorting. An Agilent 2100 Bioanalyzer and agarose gel were used to check RNA quality, while a NanoDrop 2000 measured RNA concentration. These sequences were also reported in another study, on T cells in Graves' hyperthyroidism and ophthalmopathy. As noted in the second study: Stable Graves' hyperthyroidism was defined as the absence of progression to ophthalmopathy over 18 months of follow-up. Hyperthyroidism patients were newly diagnosed, with disease duration under 2 months, and aged 18 to 65 years. Any patient with an uncontrolled infection, another autoimmune disease, pregnancy or lactation was excluded. Diagnoses relied on clinical symptoms, serum thyroxine and TRAb, thyroid ultrasound and orbital computed tomography. A first-round RT-PCR of the TCR CDR3 used the HTBI primer set with the Qiagen OneStep RT-PCR kit. Most expanded thyroid clonotypes (frequency above 0.001) were also detected in blood, suggesting blood repertoires may reflect thyroid immune responses. A 13 V-J signature model separated ophthalmopathy from stable hyperthyroidism, with around 90% sensitivity and roughly 84% specificity in cross-validation and 80%/75% in testing. In validation, the model predicted progression to ophthalmopathy with approximately 71% sensitivity and roughly 72% specificity, a median of about 6.7 months before onset. A discovery cohort of about 96 patients, roughly 43 with Graves' ophthalmopathy and approximately 55 with stable Graves' hyperthyroidism, was used to find distinguishing TCR V-J signatures. Whether ophthalmopathy could be predicted prospectively was tested in an independent validation cohort made up of roughly 19 hyperthyroidism patients plus 17 patients who later progressed to ophthalmopathy. The roughly 91 discovery patients were randomly divided into training and test sets at a 7:3 ratio. Thyroid tissue and blood T-cell repertoires from roughly six Graves' hyperthyroidism patients were also compared in the study. After sampling, hyperthyroidism patients received methimazole starting at 30 mg daily, and ophthalmopathy patients received high-dose intravenous methylprednisolone. Libraries were constructed in a second round of multiplex PCR, after which size selection and purification were carried out. Libraries were sequenced paired-end with 100 bp reads on an Illumina HiSeq2000. SOAPnuke was used to process the raw data, with reads discarded if the reads contained adapters or uncalled bases, had a mean Phred below 15, or lacked an exact constant-primer or identifier match. High-quality paired reads were merged using COPE v1.2.5, and each unique nucleotide sequence was defined as a clonotype. Clonotypes were aligned to IMGT TRBV, TRBD and TRBJ reference segments using MiTCR v1.1. The analysis was restricted to V-J combinations with a frequency above 0.0001, which together covered 99% to 99.2% of the repertoires. The TCS score was defined as the ratio of F50 (clonal expansion) to E x V (chaos), calculated using BLOSUM62-based TCRdist between CDR3 peptides within each V-J. Welch's t-statistics and random forest reduced roughly 530 V-J features to fewer than 15, which were used in a naive Bayes classifier (R e1071). Sample size was not statistically predetermined, and blinding of investigators to group allocation was not performed. According to the paper, TCR Vbeta CDR3 sequencing was carried out on 135 peripheral blood samples, which came from approximately 43 ophthalmopathy, fewer than 80 hyperthyroidism and approximately 17 progressor patients.

The clonotype comes from a woman aged 30 to 39 with Graves disease. Donor details come from another sample of the same person, matched by shared clones. The sequence is built from TRBV28 and TRBJ1-2, with an unclear D gene assignment. Source: peripheral blood mononuclear cells (PBMCs), taken at new diagnosis, from a patient treated with antithyroid drugs. The CDR3 has the sequence CAGSPNPDGLYGYTF. The nucleotides are TGTGCCGGCAGCCCTAATCCGGACGGCCTCTATGGCTACACCTTC.